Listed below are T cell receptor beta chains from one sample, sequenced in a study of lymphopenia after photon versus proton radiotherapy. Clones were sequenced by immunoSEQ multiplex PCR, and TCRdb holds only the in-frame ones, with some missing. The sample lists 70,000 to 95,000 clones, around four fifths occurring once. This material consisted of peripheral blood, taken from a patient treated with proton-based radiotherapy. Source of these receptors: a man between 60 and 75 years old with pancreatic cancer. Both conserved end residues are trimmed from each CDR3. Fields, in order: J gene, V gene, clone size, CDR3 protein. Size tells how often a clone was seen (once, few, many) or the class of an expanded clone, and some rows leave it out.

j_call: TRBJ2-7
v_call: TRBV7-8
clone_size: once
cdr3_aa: ASSAPGQGVYEQY

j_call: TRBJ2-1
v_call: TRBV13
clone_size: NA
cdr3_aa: ASRYRQGVQF

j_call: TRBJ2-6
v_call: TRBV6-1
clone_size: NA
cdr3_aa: ASSGDRGSGANVLT

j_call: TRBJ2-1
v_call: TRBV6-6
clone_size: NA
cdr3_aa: ASSARGQGAMNEQF

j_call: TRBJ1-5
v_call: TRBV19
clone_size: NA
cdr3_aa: ASSIGLGNQPQH

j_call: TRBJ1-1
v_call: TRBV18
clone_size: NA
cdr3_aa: ASSPNRANEAF

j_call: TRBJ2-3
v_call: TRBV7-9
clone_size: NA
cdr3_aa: ASSPGSGDTQY

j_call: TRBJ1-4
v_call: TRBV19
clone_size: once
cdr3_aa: ASSMGTGYRGANEKLF

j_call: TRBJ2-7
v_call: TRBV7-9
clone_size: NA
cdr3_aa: ASSPKHRVADEQY

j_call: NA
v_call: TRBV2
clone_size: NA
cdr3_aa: ASSESLAGQYEQY

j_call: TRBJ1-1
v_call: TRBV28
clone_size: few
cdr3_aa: ASSFREATEAF

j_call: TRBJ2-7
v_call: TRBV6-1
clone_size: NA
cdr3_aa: ASSGPGTSQYEQY

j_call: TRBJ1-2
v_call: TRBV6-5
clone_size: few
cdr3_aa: ASSYSRSGGIGGYT

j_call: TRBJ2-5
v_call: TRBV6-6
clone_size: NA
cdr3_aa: ASSHSGSRQETQY

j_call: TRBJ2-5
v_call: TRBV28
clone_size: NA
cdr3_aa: ASSLPQGRETQY

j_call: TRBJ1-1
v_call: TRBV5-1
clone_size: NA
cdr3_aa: ASSLVGSAEAF

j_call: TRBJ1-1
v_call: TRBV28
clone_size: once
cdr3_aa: ASSFHRDTEAF

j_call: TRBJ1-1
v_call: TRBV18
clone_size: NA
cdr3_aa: ASSPQGRSGVTEAF

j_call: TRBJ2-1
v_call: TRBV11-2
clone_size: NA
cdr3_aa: ASSQKGTSNEQF

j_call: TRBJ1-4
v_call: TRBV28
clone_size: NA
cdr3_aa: ATMDEKLF

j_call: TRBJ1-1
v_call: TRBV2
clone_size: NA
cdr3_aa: ASIGLRVTEAF

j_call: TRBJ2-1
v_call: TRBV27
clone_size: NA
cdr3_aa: ASSFLGQGAMF

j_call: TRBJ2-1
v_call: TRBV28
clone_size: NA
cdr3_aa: ASRTDRVRNEQF

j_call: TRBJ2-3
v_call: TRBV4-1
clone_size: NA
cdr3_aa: ASSKLAGGPRDTQY

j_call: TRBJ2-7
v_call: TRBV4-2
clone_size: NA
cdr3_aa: ASSQDRFPFYEQY

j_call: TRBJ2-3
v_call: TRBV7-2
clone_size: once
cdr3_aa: ASSLAVDTDTQY

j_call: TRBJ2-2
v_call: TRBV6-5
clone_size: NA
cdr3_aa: ASSYFRDTGELF

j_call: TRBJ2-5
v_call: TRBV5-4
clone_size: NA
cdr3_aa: ASSLAGIGETQY

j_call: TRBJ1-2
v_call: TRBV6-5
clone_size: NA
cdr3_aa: ASSYRGQGAGGYT

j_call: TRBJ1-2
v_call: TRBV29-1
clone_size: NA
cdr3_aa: SVTGDRN

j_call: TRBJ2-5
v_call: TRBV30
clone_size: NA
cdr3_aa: AWSRESQETQY